This TCR beta chain was identified during a study of blood T cell repertoires in COVID-19. Germline assignment: CDR1 SGHRS and CDR2 YFSETQ. The junction had 4 bases not matched to a gene; V was cut back by 0 bases and J by 8 bases. The CDR3 is 14 residues long. Participants came from around 25 US areas, aged about 18 to 95 years. Each participant's cohort was designated according to participant-reported clinical history. Cohort 3 recovery required two negative PCRs, clearance, or symptom resolution. With respect to this clone: The sample holds other DNA sequences that translate to the same CDR3.

Assay used: immunoSEQ multiplex PCR; TCRdb lists only in-frame clones, some missing. The data contain some 270,000 clones, 89% of them singletons. The chain carries TRBV5-1 and TRBJ1-4, with 7 bases matching TRBD1. The receptor's source is a woman between 40 and 50 years old who had recovered from COVID-19. The sequenced sample was PBMCs or T cells enriched from blood (not recorded which). The CDR3 spells CASSLGQGAEKLFF. The DNA for the CDR3 is TGCGCCAGCAGCTTGGGACAGGGAGCCGAAAAACTGTTTTTT.